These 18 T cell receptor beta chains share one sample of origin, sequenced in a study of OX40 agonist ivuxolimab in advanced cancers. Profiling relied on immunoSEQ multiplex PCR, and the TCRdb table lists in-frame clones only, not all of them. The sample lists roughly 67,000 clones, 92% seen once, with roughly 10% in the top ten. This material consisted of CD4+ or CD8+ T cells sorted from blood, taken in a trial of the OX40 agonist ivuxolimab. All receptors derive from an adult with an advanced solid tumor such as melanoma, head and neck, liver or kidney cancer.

The CDR3 DNA reads as TGTGCCAGCAGTGAAGAAGCAGGGTTCTCCTACGAGCAGTACTTC. It codes for CASSEEAGFSYEQYF. The chain joins TRBV6-1 to TRBJ2-7, with D perhaps matching TRBD1 (5 bases). The CDR3 is made up of 15 amino acids. Germline V CDR1 and CDR2: MNHNS, SASEGT. V lost 1 base and J 0 bases, leaving 10 bases between the germline ends.

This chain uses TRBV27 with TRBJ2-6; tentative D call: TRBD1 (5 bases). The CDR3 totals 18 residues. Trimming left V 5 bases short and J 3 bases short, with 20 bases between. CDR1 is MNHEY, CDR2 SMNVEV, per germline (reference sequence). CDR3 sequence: CASSLIGALGFGANVLTF. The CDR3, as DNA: TGTGCCAGCAGTCTTATTGGGGCCCTGGGGTTTGGGGCCAACGTCCTGACTTTC.

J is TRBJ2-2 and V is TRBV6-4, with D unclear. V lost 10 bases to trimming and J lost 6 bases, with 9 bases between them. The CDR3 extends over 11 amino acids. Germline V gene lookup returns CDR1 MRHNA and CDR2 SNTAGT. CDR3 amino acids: CATRLAGELFF. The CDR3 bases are TGTGCCACCCGCCTAGCCGGGGAGCTGTTTTTT.

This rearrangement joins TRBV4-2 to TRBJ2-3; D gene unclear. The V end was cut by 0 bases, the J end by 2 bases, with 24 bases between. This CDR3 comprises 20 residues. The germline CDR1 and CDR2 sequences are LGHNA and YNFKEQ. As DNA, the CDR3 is TGTGCCAGCAGCCAAGAGGGGTGGCAGGAGACCCTTAAACACACAGATACGCAGTATTTT. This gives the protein CASSQEGWQETLKHTDTQYF.

CDR3 residues: CAWSLGAGANVLTF. In DNA, the CDR3 is TGTGCCTGGAGTCTAGGTGCTGGGGCCAACGTCCTGACTTTC. The genes are TRBV30 and TRBJ2-6; no firm D call. Germline CDR1 GTSNPN, CDR2 SVGIG (reference sequence). Trimming took 2 bases from V and 2 from J, leaving 7 bases between them. The CDR3 is 14 amino acids.

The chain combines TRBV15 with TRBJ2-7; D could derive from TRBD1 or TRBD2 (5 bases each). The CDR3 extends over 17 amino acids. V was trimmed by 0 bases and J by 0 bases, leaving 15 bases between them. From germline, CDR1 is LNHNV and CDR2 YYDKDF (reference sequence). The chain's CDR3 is CATSRDTGQIFSYEQYF. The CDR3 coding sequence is TGTGCCACCAGCAGAGATACGGGGCAGATCTTCTCCTACGAGCAGTACTTC. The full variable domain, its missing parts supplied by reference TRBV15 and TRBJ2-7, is DAMVIQNPRYQVTQFGKPVTLSCSQTLNHNVMYWYQQKSSQAPKLLFHYYDKDFNNEADTPDNFQSRRPNTSFCFLDIRSPGLGDTAMYLCATSRDTGQIFSYEQYFGPGTRLTVT.

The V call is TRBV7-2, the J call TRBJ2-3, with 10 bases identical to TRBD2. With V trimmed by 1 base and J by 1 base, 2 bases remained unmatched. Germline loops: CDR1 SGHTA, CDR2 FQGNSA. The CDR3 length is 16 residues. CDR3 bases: TGTGCCAGCAGCTTAGGCCTAGCGGGGGGCACAGATACGCAGTATTTT. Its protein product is CASSLGLAGGTDTQYF.

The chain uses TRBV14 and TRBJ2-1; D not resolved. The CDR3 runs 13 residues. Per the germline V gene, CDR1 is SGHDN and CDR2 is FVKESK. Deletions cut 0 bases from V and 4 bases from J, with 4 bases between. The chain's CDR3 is CASSQERYNEQFF. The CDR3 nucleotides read TGTGCCAGCAGCCAAGAAAGGTACAATGAGCAGTTCTTC.

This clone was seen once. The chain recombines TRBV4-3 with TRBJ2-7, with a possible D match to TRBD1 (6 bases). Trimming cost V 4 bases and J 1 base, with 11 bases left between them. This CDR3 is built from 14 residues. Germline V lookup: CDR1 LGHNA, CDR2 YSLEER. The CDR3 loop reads CASSPAQGSYEQYF. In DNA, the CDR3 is TGCGCCAGCAGCCCAGCACAGGGATCCTACGAGCAGTACTTC.

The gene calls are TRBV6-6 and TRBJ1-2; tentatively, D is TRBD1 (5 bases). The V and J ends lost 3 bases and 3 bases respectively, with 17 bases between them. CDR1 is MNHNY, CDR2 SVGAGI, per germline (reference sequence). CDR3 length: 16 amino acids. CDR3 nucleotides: TGTGCCAGCAGTTATTTCATGGACGGGGGGGACTATGGCTACACCTTC. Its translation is CASSYFMDGGDYGYTF.

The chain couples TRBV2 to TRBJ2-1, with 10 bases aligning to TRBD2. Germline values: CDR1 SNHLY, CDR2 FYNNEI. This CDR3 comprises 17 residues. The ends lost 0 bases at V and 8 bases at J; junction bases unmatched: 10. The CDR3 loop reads CASSEALSGGARDEQFF. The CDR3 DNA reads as TGTGCCAGCAGTGAAGCGTTAAGCGGGGGGGCGCGGGATGAGCAGTTCTTC. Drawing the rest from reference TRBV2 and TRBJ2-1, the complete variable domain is EPEVTQTPSHQVTQMGQEVILRCVPISNHLYFYWYRQILGQKVEFLVSFYNNEISEKSEIFDDQFSVERPDGSNFTLKIRSTKLEDSAMYFCASSEALSGGARDEQFFGPGTRLTVL.

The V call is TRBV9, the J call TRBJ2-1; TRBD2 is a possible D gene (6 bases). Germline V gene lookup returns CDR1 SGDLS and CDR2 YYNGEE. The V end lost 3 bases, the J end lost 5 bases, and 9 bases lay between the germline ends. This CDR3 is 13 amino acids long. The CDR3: CASSDPSDNEQFF. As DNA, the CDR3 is TGTGCCAGCAGCGACCCTAGCGACAATGAGCAGTTCTTC.

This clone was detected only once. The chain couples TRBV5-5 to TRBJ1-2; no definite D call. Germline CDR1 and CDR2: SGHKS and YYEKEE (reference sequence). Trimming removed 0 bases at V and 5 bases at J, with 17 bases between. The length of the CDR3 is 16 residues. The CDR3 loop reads CASSLERQVLRYGYTF. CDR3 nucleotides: TGTGCCAGCAGCTTGGAGCGGCAGGTCCTACGTTATGGCTACACCTTC.

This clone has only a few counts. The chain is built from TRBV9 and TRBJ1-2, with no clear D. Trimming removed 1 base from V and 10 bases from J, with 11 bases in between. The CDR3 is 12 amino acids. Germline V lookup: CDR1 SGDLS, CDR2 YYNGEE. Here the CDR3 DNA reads TGTGCCAGCAGCGTACCAACGATGAACTACACCTTC. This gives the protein CASSVPTMNYTF.

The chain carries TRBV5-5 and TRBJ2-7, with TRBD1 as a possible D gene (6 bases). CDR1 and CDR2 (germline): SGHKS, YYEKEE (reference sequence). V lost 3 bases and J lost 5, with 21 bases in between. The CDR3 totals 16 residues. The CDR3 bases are TGTGCCAGCAGCTGGCCCATTGGGGGCCTCTCGGACGAGCAGTACTTC. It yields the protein CASSWPIGGLSDEQYF. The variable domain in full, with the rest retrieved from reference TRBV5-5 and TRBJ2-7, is DAGVTQSPTHLIKTRGQQVTLRCSPISGHKSVSWYQQVLGQGPQFIFQYYEKEERGRGNFPDRFSARQFPNYSSELNVNALLLGDSALYLCASSWPIGGLSDEQYFGPGTRLTVT.

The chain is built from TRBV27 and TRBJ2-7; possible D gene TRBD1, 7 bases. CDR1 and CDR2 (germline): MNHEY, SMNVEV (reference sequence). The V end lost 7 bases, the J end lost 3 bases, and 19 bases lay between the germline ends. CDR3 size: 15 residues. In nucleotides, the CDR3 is TGTGCCAGCAAGTTAGCCACAGGGGACTTCTACGAGCAGTACTTC. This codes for CASKLATGDFYEQYF.

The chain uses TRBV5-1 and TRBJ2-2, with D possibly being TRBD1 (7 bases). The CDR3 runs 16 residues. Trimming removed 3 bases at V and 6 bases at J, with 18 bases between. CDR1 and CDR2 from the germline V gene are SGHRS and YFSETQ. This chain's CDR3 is CASSWTGGELSGELFF. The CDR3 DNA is TGCGCCAGCAGCTGGACAGGAGGGGAGCTCTCCGGGGAGCTGTTTTTT.

This chain's CDR3 is CASSLQGSYEQYF. The CDR3 DNA reads TGTGCCAGCAGCTTACAGGGAAGCTACGAGCAGTACTTC. The chain uses TRBV9 and TRBJ2-7, with D possibly TRBD1 on 6 matching bases. Between the trimmed V and J ends, which lost 4 bases and 3 bases, there was a span of 11 bases. The CDR3 runs to 13 residues. The germline V gene encodes CDR1 SGDLS and CDR2 YYNGEE.